These 18 T cell receptor beta chains came from one sample sequenced in a study of human T cells and chemical hapten exposure. TCRdb called the RACE reads again in MiXCR, with one record for every CDR3 protein. The data show fewer than 70,000 distinct CDR3 sequences, around 9.9% seen once. Time point described: pre-sensitization, week 0. Documented treatment: therapeutic diphenylcyclopropenone sensitization with weekly scalp DPC. The source material was whole blood, sampled in connection with sensitization to the hapten diphenylcyclopropenone (DPC). The receptors were gathered from a woman aged 45-65 years with alopecia areata. Some clones in this sample may be carry-over from other donors' samples.

This clonotype was seen at least ten times. This chain links TRBV5-1 with TRBJ1-2; D is perhaps TRBD1 (5 bases). The CDR3 runs to 15 residues. CDR1 is SGHRS and CDR2 is YFSETQ in the germline V gene. Trimming pared 4 bases from V and 5 bases from J, leaving 18 bases between. CDR3 in DNA: TGCGCCAGCAGCCCCCGGGACGGCGTTAGGTATGGCTACACCTTC. This gives the protein CASSPRDGVRYGYTF.

This clonotype was seen at least ten times. This sequence joins TRBV5-1 and TRBJ1-1, with unresolved D. The CDR3 totals 13 residues. CDR1 is SGHRS and CDR2 is YFSETQ in the germline V gene. Trimming removed 0 bases at V and 0 bases at J, with 3 bases between. The CDR3 spells CASSLDLNTEAFF. The CDR3 bases are TGCGCCAGCAGCTTGGACTTGAACACTGAAGCTTTCTTT.

The chain links TRBV9 to TRBJ1-4; D is possibly TRBD1 (5 bases). Germline CDR1 SGDLS, CDR2 YYNGEE. The CDR3 runs to 15 residues. V shed 3 bases and J shed 8 bases, with 17 bases lying between them. The CDR3 DNA sequence: TGTGCCAGCAGCGCCGAGAGGGGTACTGGCGAAAAACTGTTTTTT. The encoded protein is CASSAERGTGEKLFF.

This clonotype was observed many times. J is TRBJ2-1 and V is TRBV7-3; D is perhaps TRBD2 (5 bases). CDR3 length: 17 amino acids. CDR1 is SGHTA, CDR2 FQGTGA, per germline. Trimming removed 2 bases at V and 0 bases at J, with 14 bases between. The CDR3, as DNA: TGTGCCAGCAGCTTAGGGGTAGCGCTGAGCTCCTACAATGAGCAGTTCTTC. This sequence encodes CASSLGVALSSYNEQFF.

The V and J genes are TRBV5-6 and TRBJ2-3, with D possibly called TRBD1 or TRBD2 (5 bases each). The germline gives CDR1 SGHDT, CDR2 YYEEEE. This CDR3 region has 13 residues. The V gene lost 3 bases and the J gene lost 6 bases, with 11 bases spanning the gap. The CDR3 DNA sequence: TGTGCCAGCAGCTGGGGGACGCCCGATACGCAGTATTTT. This translates into CASSWGTPDTQYF.

The chain uses TRBV7-6 and TRBJ2-1; D not certain. Germline V gene lookup returns CDR1 SGHVS and CDR2 FNYEAQ. The V end lost 5 bases, the J end lost 4 bases, and 9 bases lay between the germline ends. This CDR3 has 13 amino acids. CDR3 DNA: TGTGCCAGCAGCGAACAGATGTACAATGAGCAGTTCTTC. It specifies CASSEQMYNEQFF.

In its sample, this clonotype was seen many times. J is TRBJ2-7 and V is TRBV18; 11 bases agree with TRBD2. The germline gives CDR1 KGHSH, CDR2 LQKENI. This CDR3 region has 15 residues. V shed 2 bases and J 6 bases; nucleotides not matched to a gene: 6. The CDR3 sequence is CASSPSSSGRSEQYF. Written as DNA, the CDR3 is TGTGCCAGCTCACCATCGTCTAGCGGGAGGTCCGAGCAGTACTTC.

This clonotype has a count of ten or more. The chain uses TRBV12-3 or TRBV12-4 and TRBJ1-1, with 7 bases lining up with TRBD1. V was clipped by 6 bases and J by 1 base; unmatched bases: 5. The CDR3 contains 14 residues. The CDR3 region has the DNA TGTGCCAGCAGGAGACAGGGAGGGAACACTGAAGCTTTCTTT. As protein: CASRRQGGNTEAFF.

The chain employs TRBV15 and TRBJ1-4; no reliable D call. Trimming took off 4 bases at V and 5 bases at J, with 14 bases between the two ends. The CDR3 consists of 15 residues. The germline CDR1 and CDR2 sequences are LNHNV and YYDKDF (reference sequence). As DNA, the CDR3 is TGTGCCACCAGCAACCCGCGGGGAAGGAATGAAAAACTGTTTTTT. Its protein is CATSNPRGRNEKLFF.

This clonotype was counted only a few times. CDR3 nucleotides: TGTGCCAGCAGTCTCCGCGGGGCGCGGACAGATACGCAGTATTTT. Its translation is CASSLRGARTDTQYF. The chain carries TRBV7-2 and TRBJ2-3; D is perhaps TRBD2 (6 bases). Per germline, CDR1 SGHTA and CDR2 FQGNSA. Trimming removed 6 bases from V and 3 bases from J, with 16 bases in between. The CDR3 length is 15 residues.

This clonotype was counted many times. The chain couples TRBV7-2 to TRBJ1-2, with 8 bases that match TRBD1. This CDR3 is 15 amino acids long. Germline values: CDR1 SGHTA, CDR2 FQGNSA. The ends lost 1 base at V and 6 bases at J; junction bases unmatched: 7. The CDR3 DNA reads as TGTGCCAGCAGCTTAGGGGACAGGCCGGGTCATGGCTACACCTTC. Amino acid sequence: CASSLGDRPGHGYTF. Drawing the rest from reference TRBV7-2 and TRBJ1-2, the complete variable domain is GAGVSQSPSNKVTEKGKDVELRCDPISGHTALYWYRQSLGQGLEFLIYFQGNSAPDKSGLPSDRFSAERTGGSVSTLTIQRTQQEDSAVYLCASSLGDRPGHGYTFGSGTRLTVV.

V and J are TRBV2 and TRBJ2-6, with D possibly called TRBD1 or TRBD2 (5 bases each). The CDR3 has 16 amino acids. Germline V gives CDR1 SNHLY, CDR2 FYNNEI. V gave up 7 bases and J gave up 0 bases, with 13 bases separating them. The CDR3 spells CASKGGGNSGANVLTF. CDR3 DNA: TGTGCCAGCAAGGGTGGGGGAAACTCTGGGGCCAACGTCCTGACTTTC.

This clonotype has ten or more counts. The V gene is TRBV28, the J gene TRBJ1-6, with D possibly being TRBD1 (6 bases). The V end lost 5 bases, the J end lost 7 bases, and 15 bases lay between the germline ends. CDR3 length equals 15 residues. Per the germline V gene, CDR1 is MDHEN and CDR2 is SYDVKM. The DNA for the CDR3 is TGTGCCAGCAGTGTGCAGGGGCTAAGGAATTCACCCCTCCACTTT. Encoded protein: CASSVQGLRNSPLHF.

This chain connects TRBV4-2 to TRBJ1-1; D is ambiguous. The CDR3 extends over 14 amino acids. The V and J ends lost 0 bases and 5 bases respectively, with 10 bases between them. Germline V gene lookup returns CDR1 LGHNA and CDR2 YNFKEQ. In DNA form, the CDR3 reads TGTGCCAGCAGCCAAGATCGTGGTTCAACTGAAGCTTTCTTT. It encodes CASSQDRGSTEAFF.

This clonotype was found many times. J is TRBJ1-1 and V is TRBV12-3 or TRBV12-4; D call uncertain. The CDR3 is 14 amino acids. Trimming took off 4 bases at V and 1 base at J, with 10 bases between the two ends. The CDR3 sequence is CASSSHWGNTEAFF. DNA of the CDR3: TGTGCCAGCAGTTCCCATTGGGGGAACACTGAAGCTTTCTTT.

On this clonotype itself: The junction does not match germline at one end; this may be a read error. The chain uses TRBV20-1 and TRBJ1-1, with unresolved D. The CDR3 has 18 amino acids. Germline V gene lookup returns CDR1 DFQATT and CDR2 SNEGSKA (reference sequence). This CDR3 is CSARVSFGPLPRNTEAFF. The CDR3 DNA reads as TGCAGTGCGAGAGTTTCGTTCGGACCGTTACCCAGGAACACTGAAGCTTTCTTT.

This clonotype has a handful of counts. The chain is built from TRBV7-2 and TRBJ1-6; D gene unclear. CDR3 length equals 14 residues. The germline CDR1 and CDR2 sequences are SGHTA and FQGNSA. V lost 1 base, J lost 10 bases, and 11 bases lay in between. The CDR3, as DNA: TGTGCCAGCAGCTTAGTAGGGAGCCAATCACCCCTCCACTTT. It yields the protein CASSLVGSQSPLHF.

The table lists this clonotype with a few counts. The chain uses TRBV5-1 and TRBJ1-4, with D perhaps TRBD1 (5 bases). The CDR3 contains 16 residues. Trimming took 0 bases from V and 0 from J, leaving 9 bases between them. CDR1 is SGHRS, CDR2 YFSETQ, per germline. The CDR3 region is CASSLVGTTTNEKLFF. The CDR3 coding sequence is TGCGCCAGCAGCTTGGTAGGGACGACAACTAATGAAAAACTGTTTTTT.